The sequence of this TCR beta chain was determined in a study of cytomegalovirus exposure and HLA in healthy donors. The wider study: A previous analysis identified 95 million to 130 million unique TCR beta sequences derived from 180 million or so T cells.

Details on this clone: Its antigen is currently unknown.

Researchers ran the PCR with 60 Vbeta and 13 Jbeta primers. Produced via immunoSEQ multiplex PCR; TCRdb's table is partial and in-frame only. The table records 110,000 to 150,000 clones, nearly 85% of them present only once. Findings of the study overall: The majority of TCR sequences were rare, yet some public TCRs appeared in many donors.

Germline V CDR1 and CDR2: MNHNS, SASEGT. The CDR3 has 14 residues. Trimming pared 4 bases from V and 4 bases from J, leaving 13 bases between. V gene TRBV6-1 combines with J gene TRBJ1-1; a weak D match, TRBD1 (5 bases). Sequencing input: PBMCs. This receptor was taken from a male donor in good health and CMV-seronegative. The CDR3 loop is CASSGRQGGTEAFF. The CDR3 DNA reads TGTGCCAGCAGTGGTAGGCAGGGTGGCACTGAAGCTTTCTTT.